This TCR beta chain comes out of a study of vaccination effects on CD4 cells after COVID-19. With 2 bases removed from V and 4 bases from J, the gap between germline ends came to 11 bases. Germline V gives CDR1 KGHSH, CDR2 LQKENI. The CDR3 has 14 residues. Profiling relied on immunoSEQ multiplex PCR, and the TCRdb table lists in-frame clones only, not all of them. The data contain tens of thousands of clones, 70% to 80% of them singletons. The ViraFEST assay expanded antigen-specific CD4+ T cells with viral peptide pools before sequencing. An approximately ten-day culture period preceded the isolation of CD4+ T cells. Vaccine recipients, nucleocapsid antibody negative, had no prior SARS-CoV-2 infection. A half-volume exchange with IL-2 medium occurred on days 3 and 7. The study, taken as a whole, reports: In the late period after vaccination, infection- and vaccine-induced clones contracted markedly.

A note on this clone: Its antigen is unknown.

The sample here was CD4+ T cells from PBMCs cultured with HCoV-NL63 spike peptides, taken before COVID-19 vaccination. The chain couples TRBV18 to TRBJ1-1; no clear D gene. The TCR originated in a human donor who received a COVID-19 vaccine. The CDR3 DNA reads TGTGCCAGCTCACCAAACCCACGGGGCACTGAAGCTTTCTTT. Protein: CASSPNPRGTEAFF.